The next 13 T cell receptor beta chains were all read from a single sample in a study of sequential checkpoint blockade in melanoma. Libraries were prepared by immunoSEQ multiplex PCR; TCRdb keeps only in-frame clonotypes and omits some of them. The table shows about 28,000 clones, with about 89% occurring only once. Treatment defined: randomized to nivolumab then ipilimumab (arm A) or the reverse (arm B). The specimen comprised CD8+ T cells sorted from blood (inferred from file names), sampled from a patient given nivolumab and ipilimumab in sequence. The receptors were sampled from a human donor with melanoma.

This clone has at least ten counts. The CDR3 spells CASSQEAGSSYNEQFF. For the CDR3, the DNA is TGTGCCAGCAGCCAAGAGGCGGGGAGCTCCTACAATGAGCAGTTCTTC. This chain joins TRBV7-9 and TRBJ2-1; D is possibly TRBD2 (6 bases). The CDR3 consists of 16 residues. The germline gives CDR1 SEHNR, CDR2 FQNEAQ (reference sequence). The V and J ends lost 5 bases and 0 bases respectively, with 14 bases between them. Complete variable domain (other parts from reference TRBV7-9 and TRBJ2-1): DTGVSQNPRHKITKRGQNVTFRCDPISEHNRLYWYRQTLGQGPEFLTYFQNEAQLEKSRLLSDRFSAERPKGSFSTLEIQRTEQGDSAMYLCASSQEAGSSYNEQFFGPGTRLTVL.

The chain employs TRBV9 and TRBJ2-3; a possible D gene is TRBD1 (7 bases). CDR1 and CDR2 from the germline V gene are SGDLS and YYNGEE. The CDR3 length is 15 residues. V lost 2 bases, J lost 6 bases, and 16 bases lay in between. CDR3 in amino acids: CASSVLTGEVDTQYF. DNA for the CDR3: TGTGCCAGCAGCGTGCTAACAGGGGAGGTCGATACGCAGTATTTT.

The sample holds a few counts of this clone. CDR3 residues: CASSQPGLGNTIYF. The DNA of the CDR3 is TGCGCCAGCAGTCAACCGGGACTTGGAAACACCATATATTTT. The chain has TRBV23-1 and TRBJ1-3; maybe TRBD1 (5 bases). TRBV23-1 counts as an open reading frame of uncertain function. The length of the CDR3 is 14 residues. V lost 2 bases, J lost 3 bases, and 8 bases lay in between.

This rearrangement joins TRBV12-5 to TRBJ2-5; D is undetermined. Trimming pared 3 bases from V and 0 bases from J, leaving 5 bases between. Germline CDR1 LGHNT, CDR2 FRNRAP. This CDR3 is built from 13 residues. In DNA form, the CDR3 reads TGTGCTAGTGGTTTAGCGAACCAAGAGACCCAGTACTTC. Encoded protein: CASGLANQETQYF.

J is TRBJ2-2 and V is TRBV7-6; 11 bases map to TRBD1. The CDR3 consists of 16 residues. V was clipped by 3 bases and J by 4 bases; unmatched bases: 4. Germline V gene data show CDR1 as SGHVS and CDR2 as FNYEAQ. The CDR3 DNA follows: TGTGCCAGCAGCTTGGGACAGGGGGTAGGCACCGGGGAGCTGTTTTTT. Its protein product is CASSLGQGVGTGELFF. The whole variable domain, remainder taken from reference TRBV7-6 and TRBJ2-2, is GAGVSQSPRYKVTKRGQDVALRCDPISGHVSLYWYRQALGQGPEFLTYFNYEAQQDKSGLPNDRFSAERPEGSISTLTIQRTEQRDSAMYRCASSLGQGVGTGELFFGEGSRLTVL.

This clone was counted a single time. For the CDR3, the DNA is TGTGCCAGCTCACCGCAGGGGACGAACACCGGGGAGCTGTTTTTT. Translating gives CASSPQGTNTGELFF. This chain links TRBV18 with TRBJ2-2; possibly TRBD1 for D (6 bases). CDR1 is KGHSH, CDR2 LQKENI, per germline. The V and J ends lost 3 bases and 0 bases respectively, with 8 bases between them. The CDR3 is 15 amino acids.

The chain joins TRBV10-3 to TRBJ2-2; D gene uncertain. The CDR3 runs to 15 residues. V was trimmed by 3 bases and J by 9 bases, leaving 17 bases between them. Germline-derived CDR1 and CDR2 are ENHRY and SYGVKD. CDR3 DNA sequence: TGTGCCATCAGTGAAATGGTGGGCCCCTTGCGGGAGCTGTTTTTT. This codes for CAISEMVGPLRELFF.

Comments on this clone: The same CDR3 can be traced to other DNA sequences in this sample. The J gene is TRBJ2-1, the V gene TRBV6-4; 11 positions match TRBD2. The V gene's germline CDR1 is MRHNA and CDR2 SNTAGT. V shed 7 bases and J 2 bases; nucleotides not matched to a gene: 4. This CDR3 contains 15 residues. Here the CDR3 DNA reads TGTGCCAGCACCTTAGCGGGGGGGCCCTACAATGAGCAGTTCTTC. Translating gives CASTLAGGPYNEQFF.

This chain connects TRBV28 to TRBJ1-1; tentative D call: TRBD1 (5 bases). Trimming took off 6 bases at V and 2 bases at J, with 19 bases between the two ends. Per the germline V gene, CDR1 is MDHEN and CDR2 is SYDVKM. This CDR3 comprises 16 residues. CDR3 sequence reads: CASRDWKDSTNTEAFF. The CDR3 DNA is TGTGCCAGCAGGGATTGGAAAGACAGTACTAACACTGAAGCTTTCTTT.

The chain combines TRBV7-9 with TRBJ1-5; D may be TRBD1 (6 bases). The length of the CDR3 is 17 residues. Germline lookup yields CDR1 SEHNR and CDR2 FQNEAQ (reference sequence). Trimming left V 1 base short and J 4 bases short, with 17 bases between. The DNA of the CDR3 is TGTGCCAGCAGCTTAGACGAACAGGGTCTGGGGAATCAGCCCCAGCATTTT. This translates into CASSLDEQGLGNQPQHF.

This clone was recorded a few times. This chain links TRBV14 with TRBJ1-5; tentative D call: TRBD1 (6 bases). Germline CDR1 reads SGHDN; CDR2 reads FVKESK. This CDR3 region has 14 residues. The V and J ends lost 9 bases and 0 bases respectively, with 12 bases between them. The CDR3 sequence: CARVRGHSNQPQHF. DNA for the CDR3: TGTGCCAGGGTAAGGGGACATAGCAATCAGCCCCAGCATTTT.

The rearrangement uses TRBV27 and TRBJ2-4; TRBD1 might be the D (6 bases). Germline V gene lookup returns CDR1 MNHEY and CDR2 SMNVEV (reference sequence). There are 15 residues in the CDR3. Trimming stripped 4 bases from V and 0 bases from J, with 10 bases between. For the CDR3, the DNA is TGTGCCAGCAGTTCCAACAGGGTAGCCAAAAACATTCAGTACTTC. Translated, it gives CASSSNRVAKNIQYF.

The chain combines TRBV18 with TRBJ2-2; D perhaps matches TRBD1 (6 bases). The CDR3 has 15 residues. Trimming pared 0 bases from V and 3 bases from J, leaving 8 bases between. Germline V gives CDR1 KGHSH, CDR2 LQKENI. Here the CDR3 DNA reads TGTGCCAGCTCACCACCCAGGGGCGACACCGGGGAGCTGTTTTTT. Amino acids: CASSPPRGDTGELFF.